Given below is one T cell receptor beta chain in context. Its antigen remains unknown. This sample was taken from a study of cytomegalovirus exposure and HLA in healthy donors. Study-wide context: Most donors, about 82% of around 400 genotyped, fell in the Caucasian-associated ancestry cluster. Points from the study as a whole: Researchers reported in a later analysis that common viral pathogens appeared linked to several top clusters. According to an earlier analysis, most TCR beta V segments yielded productive rearrangements about 87% or about 30% of the time. As was reported, the HLA-A and HLA-B alleles of most subjects were accurately predicted from TCR beta sequences.

Use of 60 Vbeta and 13 Jbeta primers characterized the PCR. Generated by immunoSEQ multiplex PCR, the TCRdb table keeps only in-frame clones and is missing some. Here the sample spans 100,000 to 150,000 clones, just under 80% being singletons. CDR1 and CDR2 (germline): SGHVS, FQNEAQ. Trimming left V 4 bases short and J 0 bases short, with 9 bases between. This CDR3 comprises 14 residues. The chain carries TRBV7-8 and TRBJ1-1; TRBD1 is a possible D gene (5 bases). Material: PBMCs. The sequence was obtained from a woman aged 40 to 50 in good health and CMV-seronegative. This chain's CDR3 is CASSSQAMNTEAFF. CDR3 bases: TGTGCCAGCAGCTCACAGGCTATGAACACTGAAGCTTTCTTT.